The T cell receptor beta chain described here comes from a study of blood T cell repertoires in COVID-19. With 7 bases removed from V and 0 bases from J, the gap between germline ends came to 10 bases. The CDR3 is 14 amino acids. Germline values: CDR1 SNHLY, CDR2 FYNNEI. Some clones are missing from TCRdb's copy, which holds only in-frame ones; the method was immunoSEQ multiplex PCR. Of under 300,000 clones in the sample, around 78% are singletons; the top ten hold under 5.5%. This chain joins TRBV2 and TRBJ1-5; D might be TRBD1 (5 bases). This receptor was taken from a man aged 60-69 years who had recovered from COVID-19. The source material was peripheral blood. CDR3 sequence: CASTGDLSNQPQHF. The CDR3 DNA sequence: TGTGCCAGCACGGGGGACCTTAGCAATCAGCCCCAGCATTTT.